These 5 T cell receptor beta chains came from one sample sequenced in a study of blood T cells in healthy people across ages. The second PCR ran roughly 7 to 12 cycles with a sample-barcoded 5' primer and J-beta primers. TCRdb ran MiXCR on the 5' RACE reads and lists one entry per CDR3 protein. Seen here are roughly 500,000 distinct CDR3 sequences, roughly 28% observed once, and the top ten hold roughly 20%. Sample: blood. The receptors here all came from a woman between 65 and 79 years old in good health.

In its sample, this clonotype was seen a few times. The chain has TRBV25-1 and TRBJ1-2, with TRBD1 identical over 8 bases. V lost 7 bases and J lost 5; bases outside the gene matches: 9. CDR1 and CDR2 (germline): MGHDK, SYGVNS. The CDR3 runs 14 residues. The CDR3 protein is CASNTGGAGYGYTF. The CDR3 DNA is TGTGCCAGCAACACAGGGGGGGCTGGTTATGGCTACACCTTC.

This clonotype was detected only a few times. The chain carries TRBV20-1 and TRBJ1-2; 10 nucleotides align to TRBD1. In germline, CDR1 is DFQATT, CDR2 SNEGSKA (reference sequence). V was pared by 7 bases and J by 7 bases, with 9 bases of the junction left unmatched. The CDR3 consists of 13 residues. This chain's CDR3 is CSVPTGGNSGYTF. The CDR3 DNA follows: TGCAGTGTCCCGACAGGGGGCAACAGTGGCTACACCTTC.

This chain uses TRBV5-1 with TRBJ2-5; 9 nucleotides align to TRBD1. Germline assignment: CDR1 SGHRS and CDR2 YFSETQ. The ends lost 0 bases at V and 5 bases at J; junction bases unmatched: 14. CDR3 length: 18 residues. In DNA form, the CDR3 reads TGCGCCAGCAGCTTGGCCTTTCCGCTACAGGGGGCTAGGGAGACCCAGTACTTC. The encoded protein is CASSLAFPLQGARETQYF.

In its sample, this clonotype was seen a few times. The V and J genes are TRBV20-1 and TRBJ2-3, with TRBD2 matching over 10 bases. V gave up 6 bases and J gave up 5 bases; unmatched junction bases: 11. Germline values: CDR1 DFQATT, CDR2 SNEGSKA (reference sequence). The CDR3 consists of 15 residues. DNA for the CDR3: TGCAGTGCGTATCAGCCAAGCGGGGGGGGAGATACGCAGTATTTT. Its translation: CSAYQPSGGGDTQYF.

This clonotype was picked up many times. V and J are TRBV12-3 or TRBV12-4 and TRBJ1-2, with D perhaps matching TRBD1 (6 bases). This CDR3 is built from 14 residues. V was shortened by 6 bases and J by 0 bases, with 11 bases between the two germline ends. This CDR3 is CASSHRVSNYGYTF. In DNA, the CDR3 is TGTGCCAGCAGCCACAGGGTCTCTAACTATGGCTACACCTTC.